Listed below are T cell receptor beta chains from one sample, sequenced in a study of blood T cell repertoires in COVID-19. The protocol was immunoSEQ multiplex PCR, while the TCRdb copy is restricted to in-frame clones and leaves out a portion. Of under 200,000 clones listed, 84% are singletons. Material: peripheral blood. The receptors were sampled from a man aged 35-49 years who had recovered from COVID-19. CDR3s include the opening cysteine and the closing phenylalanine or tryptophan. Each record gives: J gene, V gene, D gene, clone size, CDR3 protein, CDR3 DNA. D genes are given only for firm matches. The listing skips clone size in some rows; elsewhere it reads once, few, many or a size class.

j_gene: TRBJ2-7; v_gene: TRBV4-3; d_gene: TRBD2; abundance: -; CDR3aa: CASSPGRPGLASHF; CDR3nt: TGCGCCAGCAGCCCAGGCCGACCGGGACTAGCCTCGCACTTC
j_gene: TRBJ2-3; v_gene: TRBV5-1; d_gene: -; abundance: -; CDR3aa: CASSLGQNTDTQYF; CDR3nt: TGCGCCAGCAGCTTGGGACAGAACACAGATACGCAGTATTTT
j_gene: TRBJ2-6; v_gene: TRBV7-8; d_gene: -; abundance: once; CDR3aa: CASSVISFSGANVLTF; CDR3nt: TGTGCCAGCAGTGTTATTAGCTTCTCTGGGGCCAACGTCCTGACTTTC
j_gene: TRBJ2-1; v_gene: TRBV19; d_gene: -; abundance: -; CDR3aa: CASSMRDYNEQFF; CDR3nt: TGTGCCAGTAGTATGCGGGATTACAATGAGCAGTTCTTC
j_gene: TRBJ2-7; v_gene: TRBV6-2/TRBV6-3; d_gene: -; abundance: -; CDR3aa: CASSDGDSYEQYF; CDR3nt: TGTGCCAGCAGTGACGGGGACTCCTACGAGCAGTACTTC
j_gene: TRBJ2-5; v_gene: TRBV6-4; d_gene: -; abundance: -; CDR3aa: CASNYRQAQETQYF; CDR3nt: TGTGCCAGCAACTACCGACAGGCACAAGAGACCCAGTACTTC
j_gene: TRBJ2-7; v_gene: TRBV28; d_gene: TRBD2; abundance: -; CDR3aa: CASSLYREGQRREQYF; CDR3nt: TGTGCCAGCAGTTTATACCGGGAGGGCCAAAGACGCGAGCAGTACTTC
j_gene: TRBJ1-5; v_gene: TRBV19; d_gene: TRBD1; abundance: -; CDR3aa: CASSIDRGAAQPQHF; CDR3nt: TGTGCCAGTAGTATAGACAGGGGGGCGGCTCAGCCCCAGCATTTT
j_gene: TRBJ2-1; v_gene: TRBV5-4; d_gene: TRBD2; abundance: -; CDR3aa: CASSPGSSGRSGEQFF; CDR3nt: TGTGCCAGCAGCCCGGGCTCTAGCGGGAGGAGCGGTGAGCAGTTCTTC
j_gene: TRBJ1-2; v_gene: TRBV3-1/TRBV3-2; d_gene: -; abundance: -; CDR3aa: CASSQRGYGYTF; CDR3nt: TGTGCCAGCAGCCAAAGGGGCTATGGCTACACCTTC
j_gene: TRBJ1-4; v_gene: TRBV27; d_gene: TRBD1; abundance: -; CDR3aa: CASSSTRDRGGKLFF; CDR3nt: TGTGCCAGCAGTTCAACTCGGGACAGGGGGGGAAAACTGTTTTTT
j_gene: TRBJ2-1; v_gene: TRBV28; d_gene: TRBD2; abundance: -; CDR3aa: CASNRLAGNNEQFF; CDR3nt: TGTGCCAGCAATCGCCTAGCGGGGAACAATGAGCAGTTCTTC
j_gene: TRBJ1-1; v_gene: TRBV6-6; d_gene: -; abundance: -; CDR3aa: CASSSDTMNTEAFF; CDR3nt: TGTGCCAGCAGTTCCGACACCATGAACACTGAAGCTTTCTTT
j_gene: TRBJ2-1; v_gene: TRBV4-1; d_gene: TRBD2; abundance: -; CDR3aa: CASSQDPAGNNEQFF; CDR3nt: TGCGCCAGCAGCCAAGATCCAGCGGGAAACAATGAGCAGTTCTTC
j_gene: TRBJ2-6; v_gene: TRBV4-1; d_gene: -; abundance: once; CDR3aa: CASSQEPSSGANVLTF; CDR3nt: TGCGCCAGCAGCCAAGAGCCGAGCTCTGGGGCCAACGTCCTGACTTTC
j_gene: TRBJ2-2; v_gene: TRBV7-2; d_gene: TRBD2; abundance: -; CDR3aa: CASRGEGTGELFF; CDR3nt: TGTGCCAGCAGGGGGGAGGGTACCGGGGAGCTGTTTTTT
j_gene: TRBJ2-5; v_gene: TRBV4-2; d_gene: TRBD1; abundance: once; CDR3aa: CASSQAENRGLVETQYF; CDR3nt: TGTGCCAGCAGCCAAGCGGAAAACAGGGGGCTGGTAGAGACCCAGTACTTC
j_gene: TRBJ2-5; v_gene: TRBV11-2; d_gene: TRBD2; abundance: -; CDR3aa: CASSLVAGGTQYF; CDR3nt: TGTGCCAGCAGCTTAGTAGCGGGCGGGACCCAGTACTTC
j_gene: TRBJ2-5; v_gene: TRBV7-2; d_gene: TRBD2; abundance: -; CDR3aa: CASSLAYRLAGDSVYQETQYF; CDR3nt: TGTGCCAGCAGCTTAGCTTACCGACTAGCGGGGGACTCAGTGTACCAAGAGACCCAGTACTTC
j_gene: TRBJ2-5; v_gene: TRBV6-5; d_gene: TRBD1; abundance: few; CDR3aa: CASRPTGTGQETQYF; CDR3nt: TGTGCCAGCAGACCCACCGGGACAGGGCAAGAGACCCAGTACTTC
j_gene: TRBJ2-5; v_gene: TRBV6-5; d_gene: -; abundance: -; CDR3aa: CASRTSSTETQYF; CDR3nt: TGTGCCAGCAGGACTTCATCGACGGAGACCCAGTACTTC
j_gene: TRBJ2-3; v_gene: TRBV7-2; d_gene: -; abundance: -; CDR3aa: CASSLARGGTDTQYF; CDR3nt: TGTGCCAGCAGCTTAGCGAGAGGTGGAACAGATACGCAGTATTTT
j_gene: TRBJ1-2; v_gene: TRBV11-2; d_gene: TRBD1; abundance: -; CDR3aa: CASSKDRGHGYTF; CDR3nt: TGTGCCAGCAGCAAGGACAGGGGGCATGGCTACACCTTC
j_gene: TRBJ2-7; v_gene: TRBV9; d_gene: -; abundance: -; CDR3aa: CASSVEPTVTYEQYF; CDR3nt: TGTGCCAGCAGCGTAGAACCGACAGTCACATACGAGCAGTACTTC